This section outlines one T cell receptor (beta chain) sequence together with its context. Antigen: not known. This record belongs to a study of shared clonotypes between healthy human individuals. Terminally differentiated effector memory CD45RA+ cells were excluded by CCR7 positive selection of CD45RO-negative cells. There are 22 residues in the CDR3. V gave up 8 bases and J gave up 4 bases; unmatched junction bases: 29. Germline CDR1 SGHDN, CDR2 FVKESK. Produced via immunoSEQ multiplex PCR; TCRdb's table is partial and in-frame only. The repertoire includes about 2,200,000 clones, under 95% of them detected once, and more than 1.5% sits in the top ten. Study results and caveats: Across subsets, estimated richness was generally greater for naive than for memory populations.

The receptor's source is a man younger than 35 in good health. Some clones in this sample may be carry-over from other donors' samples. Sequencing was carried out using naive CD8+ T cells from PBMCs. The rearrangement uses TRBV14 and TRBJ2-3; 11 bases align to TRBD2. This CDR3 reads CASLHTALAGGNPDLPPDTQYF. The CDR3 nucleotides read TGTGCCAGCCTACACACGGCCCTAGCGGGAGGTAACCCCGATCTTCCTCCAGATACGCAGTATTTT.